These 5 T cell receptor beta chains were all obtained from the same sample, sequenced in a study of control samples from healthy donors and cancer patients. Clones were read by immunoSEQ multiplex PCR, and TCRdb kept only the in-frame ones, dropping some. This table holds around 76,000 clones, about 95% found once. The sequenced sample was blood. The receptors were sampled from a woman in her 40s in good health.

The J gene is TRBJ2-1, the V gene TRBV11-2; 7 bases map to TRBD2. This CDR3 is 19 amino acids long. Germline loops: CDR1 SGHAT, CDR2 FQNNGV. The ends lost 5 bases at V and 0 bases at J; junction bases unmatched: 16. CDR3: CASSTYYSGGGTSYNEQFF. The CDR3 DNA reads TGTGCCAGCAGCACATACTACAGTGGGGGGGGGACCTCCTACAATGAGCAGTTCTTC.

The gene calls are TRBV7-6 and TRBJ2-2; maybe TRBD2 (6 bases). CDR1 is SGHVS, CDR2 FNYEAQ, per germline. V gave up 1 base and J gave up 2 bases, with 20 bases separating them. The CDR3 is 19 amino acids. For the CDR3, the DNA is TGTGCCAGCAGCTTAGTGGGTGTAGGGACTTATCTCAACACCGGGGAGCTGTTTTTT. This sequence encodes CASSLVGVGTYLNTGELFF.

The chain uses TRBV30 and TRBJ2-7; unclear D gene. Trimming removed 0 bases from V and 7 bases from J, with 10 bases in between. The CDR3 is 12 residues long. In germline, CDR1 is GTSNPN, CDR2 SVGIG (reference sequence). The CDR3 DNA sequence: TGTGCCTGGAGTGTAGGGCCCGGGGAGCAGTACTTC. This codes for CAWSVGPGEQYF.

The chain is built from TRBV7-6 and TRBJ2-3, with 7 positions matching TRBD2. Trimming cost V 1 base and J 7 bases; bases outside gene matches: 11. This CDR3 comprises 16 residues. Germline assignment: CDR1 SGHVS and CDR2 FNYEAQ. This CDR3 is CASSLGPSGEANTQYF. CDR3 coding DNA: TGTGCCAGCAGCTTAGGTCCTAGCGGAGAGGCGAATACGCAGTATTTT.

The chain links TRBV4-3 to TRBJ1-1; weak D call: TRBD1 (6 bases). The CDR3 runs to 11 residues. The V end lost 3 bases, the J end lost 11 bases, and 10 bases lay between the germline ends. The germline gives CDR1 LGHNA, CDR2 YSLEER. The CDR3 nucleotides are TGCGCCAGCAGCCAGGGGGGCCTGGCTTTCTTT. As protein: CASSQGGLAFF.